These 14 T cell receptor beta chains share one sample of origin, sequenced in a study of control samples from healthy donors and cancer patients. Data came from immunoSEQ multiplex PCR; TCRdb stores just in-frame clones and leaves some out. The sample includes fewer than 200,000 clones, approximately 86% of them seen just once. Sequenced sample: blood. The origin of the receptors is a woman aged 25-40 years in good health.

The chain joins TRBV7-9 to TRBJ2-7; a weak D match, TRBD2 (5 bases). CDR1 is SEHNR, CDR2 FQNEAQ, per germline (reference sequence). The V end lost 3 bases, the J end lost 0 bases, and 6 bases lay between the germline ends. The length of the CDR3 is 13 residues. CDR3 DNA sequence: TGTGCCAGCAGCTTTGGGAGCTCCTACGAGCAGTACTTC. The encoded protein is CASSFGSSYEQYF.

This chain joins TRBV6-4 and TRBJ1-6; D is uncertain. V shed 2 bases and J shed 0 bases, with 5 bases lying between them. The CDR3 is 15 residues long. Looked up from germline, CDR1 is MRHNA and CDR2 is SNTAGT. CDR3 sequence (DNA): TGTGCCAGCAGTGACAGCTTCTCCTATAATTCACCCCTCCACTTT. It encodes CASSDSFSYNSPLHF.

The V and J genes are TRBV7-9 and TRBJ2-3; 7 positions agree with TRBD1. The V gene end was trimmed by 5 bases and the J gene end by 4 bases; junction bases not matched to a gene: 12. The CDR3 runs to 16 residues. Germline assignment: CDR1 SEHNR and CDR2 FQNEAQ (reference sequence). Here the CDR3 reads CASSTRDSLSADTQYF. The CDR3 DNA is TGTGCCAGCAGCACCAGGGACAGCCTCTCGGCAGATACGCAGTATTTT.

This clone was seen more than once but under ten times. The chain recombines TRBV15 with TRBJ1-5; 7 positions agree with TRBD1. Per germline, CDR1 LNHNV and CDR2 YYDKDF (reference sequence). V lost 8 bases, J lost 7 bases, and 8 bases stayed unmatched. This CDR3 has 13 residues. The CDR3 nucleotides read TGTGCCACCCGCGACAGGGTTGGCCAGCCCCAGCATTTT. Its protein product is CATRDRVGQPQHF.

The count of this clone is one. V is TRBV14 and J is TRBJ1-6, with no clear D. CDR1 SGHDN and CDR2 FVKESK come from the germline V gene. Trimming left V 1 base short and J 3 bases short, with 19 bases between. The CDR3 covers 19 residues. The CDR3 DNA reads TGTGCCAGCAGCCAAGGGAGGATGGACCCTAAACACTATAATTCACCCCTCCACTTT. This sequence encodes CASSQGRMDPKHYNSPLHF.

This chain connects TRBV21-1 to TRBJ2-5; TRBD1 is the table's D call, not checked against the DNA. TRBV21-1 is termed a pseudogene. The CDR3 spans 16 residues. CDR3 residues: CASSKGPGGWRETQYF. The DNA of the CDR3 is TGTGCCAGCAGCAAAGGACCAGGGGGCTGGAGAGAGACCCAGTACTTC.

The chain couples TRBV6-2 or TRBV6-3 to TRBJ1-6, with 7 nucleotides matching TRBD1. V shed 6 bases, J shed 9 bases, and the junction held 14 bases outside the gene matches. This CDR3 is built from 16 residues. The germline V gene has CDR1 MNHEY and CDR2 SVGEGT. The CDR3 region has the DNA TGTGCCAGCAGCCGTCTGTCAGGGGGACCAGGTTCACCCCTCCACTTT. Protein product: CASSRLSGGPGSPLHF.

This clone was picked up one time. V usage is TRBV10-3 and J usage is TRBJ2-2; 7 positions match TRBD2. With 8 bases clipped from V and 6 bases from J, the junction kept 6 bases outside the gene matches. Germline CDR1 is ENHRY and CDR2 is SYGVKD. The CDR3 contains 13 residues. CDR3 nucleotides: TGTGCCATCGGGAGGGAGGGCCCCGGGGAGCTGTTTTTT. Translation gives CAIGREGPGELFF.

The chain recombines TRBV5-6 with TRBJ2-3, with D hard to call. Trimming removed 0 bases at V and 3 bases at J, with 2 bases between. CDR3 length equals 12 residues. Germline-derived CDR1 and CDR2 are SGHDT and YYEEEE. CDR3 bases: TGTGCCAGCAGCTTGGATACAGATACGCAGTATTTT. This translates into CASSLDTDTQYF.

The chain has TRBV18 and TRBJ2-6; 8 positions agree with TRBD1. V shed 2 bases and J 0 bases; nucleotides not matched to a gene: 9. This CDR3 region has 19 residues. Germline lookup yields CDR1 KGHSH and CDR2 LQKENI. DNA of the CDR3: TGTGCCAGCTCACCAACCTCCGGGACAGGAAGCTCTGGGGCCAACGTCCTGACTTTC. Amino acids: CASSPTSGTGSSGANVLTF.

The V and J genes are TRBV6-5 and TRBJ2-3; possibly TRBD1 or TRBD2 for D (5 bases each). V was cut by 6 bases and J by 5 bases, with 12 bases left in between. This CDR3 is built from 13 residues. Germline values: CDR1 MNHEY, CDR2 SVGAGI. CDR3 loop: CASRNSGRDTQYF. The CDR3 DNA follows: TGTGCCAGCAGGAATTCAGGGAGAGATACGCAGTATTTT.

This chain joins TRBV2 and TRBJ2-7; D gene ambiguous. Germline V gene sequence: CDR1 SNHLY, CDR2 FYNNEI. With 6 bases removed from V and 6 bases from J, the gap between germline ends came to 15 bases. The CDR3 is made up of 13 amino acids. CDR3 sequence: CASRGEVGGEQYV. DNA for the CDR3: TGTGCCAGCAGGGGTGAGGTTGGTGGCGAGCAGTACGTC.

The genes are TRBV11-3 and TRBJ2-3, with D hard to call. Germline CDR1 reads SGHNT; CDR2 reads YENEEA. V lost 5 bases to trimming and J lost 0 bases, with 9 bases between them. This CDR3 is built from 14 residues. CDR3 nucleotides: TGTGCCAGCAGCCCCGGCGGCAGCACAGATACGCAGTATTTT. This encodes CASSPGGSTDTQYF.

This chain joins TRBV27 and TRBJ2-3; maybe TRBD2 (6 bases). Germline V gene lookup returns CDR1 MNHEY and CDR2 SMNVEV (reference sequence). V was clipped by 3 bases and J by 0 bases, with 10 bases between them. There are 15 residues in the CDR3. For the CDR3, the DNA is TGTGCCAGCAGTTTGGGGGACTCTAGCACAGATACGCAGTATTTT. Translated: CASSLGDSSTDTQYF.